A single sample is the source of the 26 T cell receptor beta chains below, sequenced in a study of siplizumab effects on memory and regulatory T cells (dated by TCRdb to the late 2010s). Libraries were built with the immunoSEQ multiplex PCR assay. The source is immuneACCESS, and TCRdb retained only in-frame sequences with V and J called. Part of the clones is not carried over; for the studies checked, unresolved V genes explain less than half of this, and the remainder is unexplained. This sample has tens of thousands of clones in its table, and 90% to 95% of those were observed once. Of the sample, approximately 5.9% falls within the top ten clones. The sequencing input was CD8+ T cells sorted from blood. The receptors derive from a human donor in good health.

This clone was counted between two and nine times. J is TRBJ1-1 and V is TRBV13, with no clear D. CDR1 and CDR2 from the germline V gene are PRHDT and FYEKMQ (reference sequence). V was clipped by 4 bases and J by 8 bases, with 8 bases between them. The length of the CDR3 is 11 residues. The chain's CDR3 is CASSSKTEAFF. The CDR3 region has the DNA TGTGCCAGCAGCTCAAAGACGGAAGCTTTCTTT.

A word on this clone: Germline is not matched at one junction end, which may reflect a read error. The rearrangement uses TRBV7-7 and TRBJ2-5; 9 bases align to TRBD1. The CDR3 loop spans 15 amino acids. Germline CDR1 is SSHAT and CDR2 is FNYEAQ (reference sequence). The CDR3 sequence: CASSLATGGKETQYF. The CDR3 DNA is TGTGCTAGCAGCTTAGCTACAGGGGGCAAGGAGACCCAGTACTTC.

J is TRBJ1-1 and V is TRBV5-6, with TRBD1 as a possible D gene (6 bases). In germline, CDR1 is SGHDT, CDR2 YYEEEE. CDR3 length: 16 residues. Trimming stripped 0 bases from V and 3 bases from J, with 15 bases between. In DNA, the CDR3 is TGTGCCAGCAGCTTGGAAGGGGGGCGGATACACACTGAAGCTTTCTTT. Translated, it gives CASSLEGGRIHTEAFF.

The sample holds a few counts of this clone. CDR3 loop: CAWSSGANQPQHF. In nucleotides, the CDR3 is TGTGCCTGGAGCTCTGGGGCCAATCAGCCCCAGCATTTT. The chain carries TRBV30 and TRBJ1-5; the D gene is possibly TRBD1 (5 bases). The CDR3 is 13 residues long. Germline V CDR1 and CDR2: GTSNPN, SVGIG (reference sequence). Trimming left V 3 bases short and J 3 bases short, with 9 bases between.

The chain joins TRBV10-2 to TRBJ2-2; 9 bases map to TRBD1. The ends lost 9 bases at V and 6 bases at J; junction bases unmatched: 11. Germline V gene lookup returns CDR1 WSHSY and CDR2 SAAADI. The CDR3 is made up of 15 amino acids. The CDR3 region is CASSQPGQGPGELFF. As DNA, the CDR3 is TGCGCCAGTTCACAGCCGGGACAGGGACCCGGGGAGCTGTTTTTT.

This chain links TRBV5-6 with TRBJ2-7; 7 bases are shared with TRBD1. Germline V CDR1 and CDR2: SGHDT, YYEEEE. This CDR3 comprises 14 residues. The V segment lost 0 bases and the J segment 0 bases; nucleotides outside the gene matches: 0. CDR3 bases: TGTGCCAGCAGCTTGGCAGGGGGCTCCTACGAGCAGTACTTC. Protein sequence: CASSLAGGSYEQYF. Drawing the rest from reference TRBV5-6 and TRBJ2-7, the complete variable domain is DAGVTQSPTHLIKTRGQQVTLRCSPKSGHDTVSWYQQALGQGPQFIFQYYEEEERQRGNFPDRFSGHQFPNYSSELNVNALLLGDSALYLCASSLAGGSYEQYFGPGTRLTVT.

V is TRBV4-1 and J is TRBJ2-7; TRBD1 might be the D (6 bases). The CDR3 runs to 15 residues. The germline V gene has CDR1 MGHRA and CDR2 YSYEKL. V lost 0 bases and J 2 bases, leaving 11 bases between the germline ends. CDR3 sequence: CASSQESGATYEQYF. The CDR3 region has the DNA TGCGCCAGCAGCCAAGAGTCAGGGGCTACCTACGAGCAGTACTTC.

The chain is built from TRBV6-5 and TRBJ2-7, with D maybe TRBD2 (5 bases). The CDR3 extends over 12 amino acids. V shed 6 bases and J shed 5 bases, with 11 bases lying between them. Germline-derived CDR1 and CDR2 are MNHEY and SVGAGI. The CDR3 coding sequence is TGTGCCAGCAGCCCGTACGGGGACGAGCAGTACTTC. Its protein product is CASSPYGDEQYF.

V gene TRBV7-9 combines with J gene TRBJ2-2; perhaps TRBD1 as D (5 bases). Germline CDR1 SEHNR, CDR2 FQNEAQ (reference sequence). Trimming took 6 bases from V and 2 from J, leaving 16 bases between them. The CDR3 contains 16 residues. The CDR3 region has the DNA TGTGCCAGCAGATTCCTGGGGCAGTTAAACACCGGGGAGCTGTTTTTT. Translating it yields CASRFLGQLNTGELFF.

This clone appeared a single time. The chain recombines TRBV10-3 with TRBJ1-1, with D possibly matching TRBD1 (5 bases). Germline V gene data show CDR1 as ENHRY and CDR2 as SYGVKD. The ends were cut back, 2 bases at V and 0 bases at J, with 10 bases in the middle. The CDR3 is made up of 15 amino acids. The CDR3 nucleotides read TGTGCCATCAGTGAGGGGGGAAACCTGAACACTGAAGCTTTCTTT. Residues: CAISEGGNLNTEAFF.

The V gene is TRBV4-3, the J gene TRBJ1-2; no definite D call. There are 12 residues in the CDR3. Germline-derived CDR1 and CDR2 are LGHNA and YSLEER. V was pared by 0 bases and J by 5 bases, with 4 bases between. The CDR3 loop reads CASSQEGYGYTF. The CDR3 DNA is TGCGCCAGCAGCCAAGAGGGGTATGGCTACACCTTC.

J is TRBJ1-2 and V is TRBV11-1; TRBD1 agrees at 7 bases. Germline lookup yields CDR1 SGHAT and CDR2 FQDESV (reference sequence). CDR3 length: 14 residues. The ends lost 5 bases at V and 4 bases at J; junction bases unmatched: 7. The CDR3 coding sequence is TGTGCCAGCAGCCCCCGACAGGGAGGCTATGGCTACACCTTC. It specifies CASSPRQGGYGYTF.

The chain recombines TRBV2 with TRBJ2-7; D remains unclear. This CDR3 spans 13 amino acids. V was shortened by 5 bases and J by 7 bases, with 15 bases between the two germline ends. Germline assignment: CDR1 SNHLY and CDR2 FYNNEI. DNA for the CDR3: TGTGCCAGCAGTCCCCGCACAAACCGGGAGCAGTACTTC. Translating it yields CASSPRTNREQYF.

In its sample, this clone was seen once. J is TRBJ2-1 and V is TRBV4-2; no clear D gene. CDR3 length: 14 amino acids. V dropped 4 bases and J dropped 4 bases, with 11 bases sitting between them. In germline, CDR1 is LGHNA, CDR2 YNFKEQ. The CDR3 region is CASSPFGGYNEQFF. The CDR3 DNA reads as TGTGCCAGCAGCCCGTTTGGTGGTTACAATGAGCAGTTCTTC.

The chain joins TRBV7-6 to TRBJ2-2, with a tentative D call TRBD1 (5 bases). The germline V gene encodes CDR1 SGHVS and CDR2 FNYEAQ. This CDR3 spans 14 amino acids. V lost 3 bases and J 2 bases, leaving 7 bases between the germline ends. The CDR3 spells CASSFDRNTGELFF. The CDR3 bases are TGTGCCAGCAGCTTCGACAGAAACACCGGGGAGCTGTTTTTT.

J is TRBJ1-1 and V is TRBV27; 7 bases map to TRBD1. Germline V CDR1 and CDR2: MNHEY, SMNVEV (reference sequence). This CDR3 region has 12 residues. V shed 8 bases and J 5 bases; nucleotides not matched to a gene: 5. Here the CDR3 reads CASRQGGTEAFF. The DNA of the CDR3 is TGTGCCAGCCGACAGGGAGGGACTGAAGCTTTCTTT.

The rearrangement uses TRBV19 and TRBJ2-7; D is possibly TRBD2 (6 bases). With 5 bases removed from V and 0 bases from J, the gap between germline ends came to 14 bases. CDR3 length equals 15 residues. In germline, CDR1 is LNHDA, CDR2 SQIVND (reference sequence). In DNA, the CDR3 is TGTGCCAGTAGTTACCGGGACTCGAGCTCCTACGAGCAGTACTTC. This translates into CASSYRDSSSYEQYF.

This chain uses TRBV6-5 with TRBJ1-1; D unresolved. The CDR3 runs to 14 residues. CDR1 is MNHEY and CDR2 is SVGAGI in the germline V gene. V lost 7 bases and J lost 7, with 19 bases in between. CDR3 sequence reads: CASTSEISVGEAFF. The CDR3 DNA reads as TGTGCCAGCACTTCCGAAATTTCTGTAGGTGAAGCTTTCTTT.

V and J are TRBV4-2 and TRBJ1-2, with unresolved D. Trimming cost V 0 bases and J 4 bases, with 12 bases left between them. Germline V CDR1 and CDR2: LGHNA, YNFKEQ. The CDR3 contains 15 residues. The chain's CDR3 is CASSQESGWSYGYTF. The DNA for the CDR3 is TGTGCCAGCAGCCAAGAGTCAGGATGGAGCTATGGCTACACCTTC.

The rearrangement links TRBV7-2 to TRBJ2-5; D may correspond to TRBD1 or TRBD2 (5 bases each). Germline CDR1 SGHTA, CDR2 FQGNSA. The CDR3 is made up of 13 amino acids. V lost 2 bases and J lost 6, with 10 bases in between. CDR3 sequence (DNA): TGTGCCAGCAGCTTACGGGACGTTAAGACCCAGTACTTC. The encoded protein is CASSLRDVKTQYF.

This sequence joins TRBV11-2 and TRBJ1-5; D remains ambiguous. CDR3 size: 13 residues. With 0 bases removed from V and 6 bases from J, the gap between germline ends came to 6 bases. Germline V gene lookup returns CDR1 SGHAT and CDR2 FQNNGV. CDR3 sequence reads: CASSLDWAQPQHF. DNA of the CDR3: TGTGCCAGCAGCTTAGATTGGGCTCAGCCCCAGCATTTT.

This chain uses TRBV5-1 with TRBJ2-1, with TRBD1 identical over 11 bases. Germline values: CDR1 SGHRS, CDR2 YFSETQ. With V trimmed by 5 bases and J by 6 bases, 7 bases remained unmatched. This CDR3 spans 15 amino acids. The CDR3 sequence is CASRTGTGGINEQFF. CDR3 DNA sequence: TGCGCCAGCAGGACCGGGACAGGGGGGATCAATGAGCAGTTCTTC.

This clone has a single count. The chain links TRBV7-2 to TRBJ2-7; D remains unclear. Germline CDR1 reads SGHTA; CDR2 reads FQGNSA. The CDR3 totals 14 residues. Trimming removed 1 base at V and 2 bases at J, with 9 bases between. CDR3 nucleotides: TGTGCCAGCAGCTTAGTGGAGAGCACCTACGAGCAGTACTTC. This translates into CASSLVESTYEQYF.

The chain links TRBV7-8 to TRBJ1-2; 10 nucleotides agree with TRBD1. The trim removed 5 bases at V and 3 bases at J, leaving 3 bases unmatched. The CDR3 contains 14 residues. CDR1 is SGHVS and CDR2 is FQNEAQ in the germline V gene. CDR3 residues: CASSTGQGHYGYTF. Here the CDR3 DNA reads TGTGCCAGCAGCACGGGACAGGGGCACTATGGCTACACCTTC.

A single count supports this clone. This chain links TRBV9 with TRBJ2-3; 10 nucleotides line up with TRBD2. V shed 4 bases and J 0 bases; nucleotides not matched to a gene: 8. Germline CDR1 reads SGDLS; CDR2 reads YYNGEE. The CDR3 is 17 amino acids. CDR3 bases: TGTGCCAGCAGCATTCCACTAGCGGGGTCTAGCACAGATACGCAGTATTTT. It yields the protein CASSIPLAGSSTDTQYF.

This chain uses TRBV6-1 with TRBJ1-1, with D possibly being TRBD1 (6 bases). Germline values: CDR1 MNHNS, CDR2 SASEGT. V lost 4 bases and J lost 2, with 8 bases in between. This CDR3 is 13 amino acids long. CDR3 amino acids: CASSVTGNTEAFF. The CDR3 DNA is TGTGCCAGCAGTGTGACAGGTAACACTGAAGCTTTCTTT.